Below, 30 T cell receptor beta chains from the same sample are listed, as sequenced in a study of T cell repertoires in cytomegalovirus infection. In TCRdb, the reads were re-called with MiXCR into one record per CDR3 protein. Here the sample spans about 320,000 distinct CDR3 sequences, roughly 9.5% being singletons. The specimen was PBMCs. These receptors were obtained from a human donor in good health (CMV status not recorded). Some clones in this sample may be carry-over from other donors' samples.

This clonotype has at least ten counts. V gene TRBV7-2 combines with J gene TRBJ1-4; no firm D call. Germline CDR1 SGHTA, CDR2 FQGNSA. Trimming shortened V by 6 bases and J by 0 bases, and 11 bases separated the two germline ends. This CDR3 is 15 amino acids long. The CDR3 sequence is CASSSDPSTNEKLFF. In DNA form, the CDR3 reads TGTGCCAGCAGTTCAGATCCCTCAACTAATGAAAAACTGTTTTTT.

The rearrangement joins TRBV11-2 to TRBJ2-2; D unclear. Germline loops: CDR1 SGHAT, CDR2 FQNNGV. The CDR3 is 16 amino acids. The germline V and J ends were trimmed by 7 bases and 0 bases, with 15 bases remaining between them. This CDR3 reads CASTSQLPANTGELFF. CDR3 DNA: TGTGCCAGCACCTCACAGCTCCCGGCGAACACCGGGGAGCTGTTTTTT.

A few counts support this clonotype. The chain combines TRBV12-3 or TRBV12-4 with TRBJ2-4; D is perhaps TRBD2 (7 bases). The V end lost 9 bases, the J end lost 0 bases, and 15 bases lay between the germline ends. The CDR3 has 15 amino acids. Here the CDR3 reads CASREGGIAKNIQYF. The CDR3 coding sequence is TGTGCCAGTCGCGAGGGGGGGATAGCCAAAAACATTCAGTACTTC.

The V call is TRBV28, the J call TRBJ1-3; D is undetermined. Looked up from germline, CDR1 is MDHEN and CDR2 is SYDVKM. V was trimmed by 3 bases and J by 1 base, leaving 13 bases between them. This CDR3 has 16 residues. CDR3 coding DNA: TGTGCCAGCAGTTTTACGGGTTTGGGGTCTGGAAACACCATATATTTT. This encodes CASSFTGLGSGNTIYF.

This clonotype occurred many times. The chain has TRBV27 and TRBJ2-1; perhaps TRBD1 as D (6 bases). The CDR3 consists of 16 residues. Germline-derived CDR1 and CDR2 are MNHEY and SMNVEV (reference sequence). Trimming stripped 3 bases from V and 1 base from J, with 13 bases between. The CDR3 nucleotides are TGTGCCAGCAGTTTGGGTGACAGGCGTTCCTACAATGAGCAGTTCTTC. This translates into CASSLGDRRSYNEQFF.

V usage is TRBV7-3 and J usage is TRBJ2-5, with 7 bases identical to TRBD2. V lost 2 bases to trimming and J lost 5 bases; unmatched junction nucleotides: 5. CDR1 is SGHTA and CDR2 is FQGTGA in the germline V gene. The CDR3 has 14 amino acids. CDR3 amino acids: CASSLGRERETQYF. The CDR3 bases are TGTGCCAGCAGCTTAGGGCGGGAGAGGGAGACCCAGTACTTC. Together with reference TRBV7-3 and TRBJ2-5, the CDR3 gives the full variable domain: GAGVSQTPSNKVTEKGKYVELRCDPISGHTALYWYRQSLGQGPEFLIYFQGTGAADDSGLPNDRFFAVRPEGSVSTLKIQRTERGDSAVYLCASSLGRERETQYFGPGTRLLVL.

V gene TRBV6-5 combines with J gene TRBJ2-5; 7 bases match TRBD1. Trimming removed 2 bases from V and 4 bases from J; junction bases left unmatched: 13. This CDR3 is built from 17 residues. Looked up from germline, CDR1 is MNHEY and CDR2 is SVGAGI. Written as DNA, the CDR3 is TGTGCCAGCAGTTACGCCCAGGGACAGCCCCGGGGAGAGACCCAGTACTTC. Translating it yields CASSYAQGQPRGETQYF.

This clonotype has ten or more counts. V gene TRBV20-1 combines with J gene TRBJ1-1; D is uncertain. CDR1 is DFQATT, CDR2 SNEGSKA, per germline (reference sequence). Trimming left V 5 bases short and J 3 bases short, with 10 bases between. The CDR3 consists of 12 residues. The CDR3 DNA sequence: TGCAGTGCTTTCCCCTGGGACACTGAAGCTTTCTTT. Protein sequence: CSAFPWDTEAFF.

This clonotype was counted a few times. The chain recombines TRBV6-2 or TRBV6-3 with TRBJ2-7; possible D gene TRBD2, 6 bases. V lost 2 bases and J lost 0, with 11 bases in between. CDR1 is MNHEY, CDR2 SVGEGT, per germline. The CDR3 totals 15 residues. CDR3 amino acids: CASSYTQRVSYEQYF. CDR3 in DNA: TGTGCCAGCAGTTACACCCAGCGGGTCTCCTACGAGCAGTACTTC.

This clonotype was observed at least ten times. The CDR3 DNA follows: TGTGCCAGTAGGCCTTCTAGCGGGAGTCACAATGAGCAGTTCTTC. Its translation: CASRPSSGSHNEQFF. The rearrangement uses TRBV19 and TRBJ2-1; TRBD2 matches 10 bases. This CDR3 has 15 amino acids. The V gene's germline CDR1 is LNHDA and CDR2 SQIVND (reference sequence). Unmatched junction bases numbered 7, after V lost 6 bases and J lost 5 bases.

This clonotype was observed at least ten times. V gene TRBV7-2 combines with J gene TRBJ2-7; D may be TRBD1 (5 bases). From germline, CDR1 is SGHTA and CDR2 FQGNSA. Trimming left V 5 bases short and J 4 bases short, with 9 bases between. The CDR3 is 12 amino acids. The CDR3 nucleotides are TGTGCCAGCAGCCGTAGGGGATACGAGCAGTACTTC. Translating gives CASSRRGYEQYF. Together with reference TRBV7-2 and TRBJ2-7, the CDR3 gives the full variable domain: GAGVSQSPSNKVTEKGKDVELRCDPISGHTALYWYRQSLGQGLEFLIYFQGNSAPDKSGLPSDRFSAERTGGSVSTLTIQRTQQEDSAVYLCASSRRGYEQYFGPGTRLTVT.

This clonotype was counted many times. The chain is built from TRBV6-6 and TRBJ2-3; D unclear. Trimming removed 0 bases from V and 4 bases from J, with 8 bases in between. From germline, CDR1 is MNHNY and CDR2 SVGAGI (reference sequence). The length of the CDR3 is 14 residues. In DNA form, the CDR3 reads TGTGCCAGCAGTTACTCGATCCCGGCAGATACGCAGTATTTT. Translating it yields CASSYSIPADTQYF.

In this sample, this clonotype turned up many times. The V and J genes are TRBV12-3 or TRBV12-4 and TRBJ2-1, with 11 bases lining up with TRBD2. V shed 6 bases, J shed 9 bases, and the junction held 7 bases outside the gene matches. CDR3 size: 14 residues. The CDR3 sequence is CASRRTSGRREQFF. The CDR3 DNA follows: TGTGCCAGCAGACGGACTAGCGGGCGGCGTGAGCAGTTCTTC.

The sample holds a few counts of this clonotype. This chain links TRBV20-1 with TRBJ1-6; 7 bases fit TRBD1. Germline-derived CDR1 and CDR2 are DFQATT and SNEGSKA (reference sequence). This CDR3 region has 16 residues. Trimming took 3 bases from V and 5 from J; bases not matched to a gene: 10. CDR3 protein: CSASPPTGPHNSPLHF. The DNA for the CDR3 is TGCAGTGCTAGCCCCCCGACAGGGCCTCATAATTCACCCCTCCACTTT.

This clonotype has a handful of counts. The gene calls are TRBV12-3 or TRBV12-4 and TRBJ2-1, with a weak D call TRBD1 (6 bases). This CDR3 has 15 amino acids. V lost 3 bases and J lost 3, with 12 bases in between. Written as DNA, the CDR3 is TGTGCCAGCAGTTTCCGACAGGTCGGCTACAATGAGCAGTTCTTC. This encodes CASSFRQVGYNEQFF.

This clonotype was recorded a few times. This chain uses TRBV7-2 with TRBJ2-2; D might be TRBD2 (5 bases). Germline CDR1 SGHTA, CDR2 FQGNSA. Trimming took 5 bases from V and 1 from J, leaving 17 bases between them. This CDR3 contains 17 residues. CDR3 region: CASSLVGGGGNTGELFF. The DNA of the CDR3 is TGTGCCAGCAGCCTAGTCGGAGGTGGTGGGAACACCGGGGAGCTGTTTTTT.

This clonotype was detected a few times. This chain joins TRBV12-3 or TRBV12-4 and TRBJ2-3; D ambiguous. V lost 1 base and J 9 bases, leaving 11 bases between the germline ends. The CDR3 has 13 amino acids. CDR3 coding DNA: TGTGCCAGCAGTTTAGACCAAAAGGTCACGCAGTATTTT. This encodes CASSLDQKVTQYF.

The gene calls are TRBV7-6 and TRBJ2-3, with no clear D. Trimming removed 6 bases from V and 11 bases from J, with 18 bases in between. Germline V gives CDR1 SGHVS, CDR2 FNYEAQ. The CDR3 is 13 residues long. CDR3 protein: CASRHFGRTQQYF. The CDR3, as DNA: TGTGCCAGCAGGCATTTCGGACGAACCCAGCAGTATTTT.

The chain carries TRBV12-5 and TRBJ2-1; 8 bases agree with TRBD1. V shed 6 bases and J 0 bases; nucleotides not matched to a gene: 4. Germline-derived CDR1 and CDR2 are LGHNT and FRNRAP. This CDR3 is built from 15 residues. CDR3 nucleotide sequence: TGTGCTAGTGGAACTGGACAGGGCTCCTACAATGAGCAGTTCTTC. It encodes CASGTGQGSYNEQFF.

This clonotype appeared many times. This chain connects TRBV7-9 to TRBJ2-1; no clear D gene. Trimming took off 4 bases at V and 6 bases at J, with 28 bases between the two ends. The CDR3 has 19 residues. Germline V gene sequence: CDR1 SEHNR, CDR2 FQNEAQ (reference sequence). The CDR3 sequence is CASSSTPLLPLGIGNEQFF. The CDR3 DNA is TGTGCCAGCAGCTCTACCCCCCTACTGCCCCTGGGGATCGGCAATGAGCAGTTCTTC.

This rearrangement joins TRBV11-3 to TRBJ1-1; D possibly corresponds to TRBD1 (5 bases). The CDR3 is 17 residues long. CDR1 is SGHNT, CDR2 YENEEA, per germline. With 5 bases removed from V and 4 bases from J, the gap between germline ends came to 23 bases. The CDR3 sequence: CASSHGPLGGAFTEAFF. Written as DNA, the CDR3 is TGTGCCAGCAGCCACGGACCTTTGGGAGGGGCGTTCACTGAAGCTTTCTTT.

This clonotype was detected only a few times. The V and J genes are TRBV20-1 and TRBJ1-4; D unresolved. This CDR3 contains 13 residues. Per germline, CDR1 DFQATT and CDR2 SNEGSKA (reference sequence). With 3 bases removed from V and 6 bases from J, the gap between germline ends came to 11 bases. The CDR3 here is CSAREREDEKLFF. CDR3 nucleotide sequence: TGCAGTGCTAGGGAGAGGGAAGATGAAAAACTGTTTTTT.

This chain connects TRBV4-3 to TRBJ1-1; D gene unclear. CDR1 is LGHNA, CDR2 YSLEER, per germline. Trimming took off 6 bases at V and 2 bases at J, with 13 bases between the two ends. This CDR3 spans 14 amino acids. CDR3 nucleotides: TGCGCCAGCAGTTTCAAGACCGTTAACACTGAAGCTTTCTTT. Protein sequence: CASSFKTVNTEAFF.

In this sample, this clonotype turned up a few times. The rearrangement joins TRBV2 to TRBJ2-7; 7 bases line up with TRBD2. The CDR3 covers 16 residues. Germline trimming cut 2 bases from V and 2 bases from J; bases unmatched to any gene: 9. CDR1 is SNHLY and CDR2 is FYNNEI in the germline V gene. DNA of the CDR3: TGTGCCAGCAGTGAATCATGGCCTAGCGGTCCCTACGAGCAGTACTTC. Protein product: CASSESWPSGPYEQYF.

This clonotype was observed a handful of times. The chain is built from TRBV7-2 and TRBJ1-1; possibly TRBD1 for D (6 bases). The germline V gene encodes CDR1 SGHTA and CDR2 FQGNSA. Deletions cut 5 bases from V and 4 bases from J, with 17 bases between. The CDR3 totals 15 residues. The CDR3 coding sequence is TGTGCCAGCAGCCAGGGGATATTCGGGGGCACTGAAGCTTTCTTT. Translation: CASSQGIFGGTEAFF.

The V gene is TRBV10-2, the J gene TRBJ2-3; D may be TRBD2 (6 bases). Germline lookup yields CDR1 WSHSY and CDR2 SAAADI. The CDR3 loop spans 13 amino acids. Trimming stripped 0 bases from V and 7 bases from J, with 8 bases between. CDR3 residues: CASSESRDYTQYF. In nucleotides, the CDR3 is TGCGCCAGCAGTGAGTCCCGGGACTATACGCAGTATTTT.

This clonotype was recorded a few times. The chain carries TRBV7-6 and TRBJ2-1; 9 bases align to TRBD2. The trim removed 5 bases at V and 5 bases at J, leaving 4 bases unmatched. This CDR3 has 14 amino acids. Germline V gene lookup returns CDR1 SGHVS and CDR2 FNYEAQ. The CDR3 spells CASSILAGDNEQFF. In DNA form, the CDR3 reads TGTGCCAGCAGCATTTTAGCGGGGGACAATGAGCAGTTCTTC.

This clonotype was counted ten times or more. This chain links TRBV7-2 with TRBJ1-1, with 7 bases identical to TRBD1. Looked up from germline, CDR1 is SGHTA and CDR2 is FQGNSA. The CDR3 contains 15 residues. The V and J ends lost 6 bases and 4 bases, in that order; junction bases with no gene match: 11. CDR3 DNA sequence: TGTGCCAGCAGTCCTCGAAGGGGGCGAGGCACTGAAGCTTTCTTT. Protein product: CASSPRRGRGTEAFF.

This clonotype was counted at least ten times. The rearrangement joins TRBV30 to TRBJ2-1; 9 positions agree with TRBD2. Germline trimming cut 5 bases from V and 8 bases from J; bases unmatched to any gene: 13. Germline loops: CDR1 GTSNPN, CDR2 SVGIG (reference sequence). The CDR3 has 15 amino acids. The CDR3 protein is CAWSPGLARKDEQFF. The CDR3 nucleotides read TGTGCCTGGTCGCCGGGACTAGCAAGGAAAGATGAGCAGTTCTTC.

V and J are TRBV25-1 and TRBJ1-2; no definite D call. V was clipped by 4 bases and J by 4 bases, with 10 bases between them. This CDR3 has 13 residues. Per the germline V gene, CDR1 is MGHDK and CDR2 is SYGVNS. CDR3 amino acids: CASSVISFYGYTF. The DNA for the CDR3 is TGTGCCAGCAGTGTAATAAGCTTCTATGGCTACACCTTC.